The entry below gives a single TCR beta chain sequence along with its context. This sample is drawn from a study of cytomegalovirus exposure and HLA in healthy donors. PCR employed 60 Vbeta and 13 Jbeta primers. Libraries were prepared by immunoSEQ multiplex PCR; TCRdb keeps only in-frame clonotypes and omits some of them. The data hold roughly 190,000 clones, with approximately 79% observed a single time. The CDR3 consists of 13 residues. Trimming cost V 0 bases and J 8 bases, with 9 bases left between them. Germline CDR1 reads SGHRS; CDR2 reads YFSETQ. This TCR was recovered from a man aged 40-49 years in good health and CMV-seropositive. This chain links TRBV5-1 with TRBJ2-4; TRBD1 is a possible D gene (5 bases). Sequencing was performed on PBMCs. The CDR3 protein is CASSLEGADIQYF. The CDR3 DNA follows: TGCGCCAGCAGCTTGGAAGGGGCGGACATTCAGTACTTC. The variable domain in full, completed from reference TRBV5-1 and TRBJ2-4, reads KAGVTQTPRYLIKTRGQQVTLSCSPISGHRSVSWYQQTPGQGLQFLFEYFSETQRNKGNFPGRFSGRQFSNSRSEMNVSTLELGDSALYLCASSLEGADIQYFGAGTRLSVL.